This note documents a single TCR beta chain sequence. CDR1 is SGHRS, CDR2 YFSETQ, per germline. Trimming took 2 bases from V and 8 from J, leaving 11 bases between them. The CDR3 is made up of 14 amino acids. The data stem from a study of blood T cell repertoires in COVID-19. Whole-study context: Acute and convalescent COVID-19 samples came from the United States, Italy and Spain. Nucleic acid was either cDNA or gDNA, and it came from T cells, B-cell-depleted T cells, or PBMCs.

In the authors' methods: Estimation of nucleated cell counts relied on the amplification of reference gene primers. The protocol was immunoSEQ multiplex PCR, while the TCRdb copy is restricted to in-frame clones and leaves out a portion. The DNA gave D and trimming, while V, J and clone size come from that table. The data show about 180,000 clones, with roughly 89% seen just once and 1.5% to 2% held by the top ten. The chain is built from TRBV5-1 and TRBJ1-6; D is possibly TRBD1 (6 bases). The receptor's source is a woman in her forties or fifties with acute or convalescent COVID-19. Sequenced: peripheral blood. CDR3 coding DNA: TGCGCCAGCAGCTTCACAGGGATTGATTCACCCCTCCACTTT. Its protein product is CASSFTGIDSPLHF.